This T cell receptor beta chain was sequenced during a study of T cells in Graves' hyperthyroidism and ophthalmopathy. Study observations and caveats: Most clonotypes expanded in thyroid above 0.001 were likewise present in blood.

The investigators amplified TCR beta CDR3 regions from RNA transcripts. With the HTBI primer set, the TCR CDR3 went through a first round of RT-PCR. TCRdb reprocessed the multiplex PCR reads with MiXCR, giving one entry per CDR3 protein. The top ten clones hold roughly 8.2% of a sample with some 600,000 distinct CDR3 sequences, 35% to 55% of them seen once. The CDR3 totals 11 residues. Trimming left V 8 bases short and J 7 bases short, with 9 bases between. Germline-derived CDR1 and CDR2 are SNHLY and FYNNEI. Absent ophthalmopathy progression within 18 months defined stable Graves' hyperthyroidism. The study enrolled patients aged 18 to 65 with newly diagnosed hyperthyroidism of under 2 months' duration. A word on this clonotype: The antigen is undetermined.

The chain links TRBV2 to TRBJ1-5, with D hard to call. The receptor's source is a woman aged 18-29 years with Graves' hyperthyroidism. Sequencing was done on a sample of peripheral blood or thyroid tissue (not recorded which). CDR3 sequence: CASGMGQPQHF. The CDR3, as DNA: TGTGCCAGCGGAATGGGACAGCCCCAGCATTTT. Full variable domain (rest looked up from reference TRBV2 and TRBJ1-5): EPEVTQTPSHQVTQMGQEVILRCVPISNHLYFYWYRQILGQKVEFLVSFYNNEISEKSEIFDDQFSVERPDGSNFTLKIRSTKLEDSAMYFCASGMGQPQHFGDGTRLSIL.